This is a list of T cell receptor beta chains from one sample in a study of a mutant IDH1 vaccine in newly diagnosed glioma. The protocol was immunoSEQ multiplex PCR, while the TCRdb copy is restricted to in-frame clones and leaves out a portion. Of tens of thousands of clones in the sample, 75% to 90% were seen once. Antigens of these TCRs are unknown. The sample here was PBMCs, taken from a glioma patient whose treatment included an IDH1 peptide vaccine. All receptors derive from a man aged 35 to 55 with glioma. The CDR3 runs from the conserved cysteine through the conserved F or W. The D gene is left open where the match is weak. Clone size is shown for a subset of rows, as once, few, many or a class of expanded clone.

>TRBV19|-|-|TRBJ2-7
TGTGCCAGTAGTATCGGCTCCTACGAGCAGTACTTC
CASSIGSYEQYF
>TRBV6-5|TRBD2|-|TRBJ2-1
TGTGCCAGCAGACTCGGACTAGCGGGAGTCTATGAGCAGTTCTTC
CASRLGLAGVYEQFF
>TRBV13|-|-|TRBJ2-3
TGTGCCAGCAGCTTTACAGATACGCAGTATTTT
CASSFTDTQYF
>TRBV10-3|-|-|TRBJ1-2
TGTGCCATCAGTGGTCCACGGAACGATAACTATGGCTACACCTTC
CAISGPRNDNYGYTF
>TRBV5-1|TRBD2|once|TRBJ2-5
TGCGCCAGCCGCCCTGGAGCGGGAGAAATGGAGACCCAGTACTTC
CASRPGAGEMETQYF
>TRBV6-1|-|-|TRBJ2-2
TGTGCCAGCATCACGGGCCTATCCGGGGAGCTGTTTTTT
CASITGLSGELFF
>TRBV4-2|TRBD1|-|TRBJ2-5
TGTGCCAGCAGCCCGCAGGGACAGGGGGCTCAGGGAGAGACCCAGTACTTC
CASSPQGQGAQGETQYF
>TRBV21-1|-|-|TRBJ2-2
TGTGCCAGCAAGAAACAGGGGGCGGTCACCGGGGAGCTGTTTTTT
CASKKQGAVTGELFF
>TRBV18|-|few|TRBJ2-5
TGTGCCAGCTCACCACCCGGGACGGGGAAAAAGTACTTC
CASSPPGTGKKYF
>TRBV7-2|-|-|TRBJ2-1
TGTGCCAGCAGCTTATGGGAGAGCTCCTACAATGAGCAGTTCTTC
CASSLWESSYNEQFF
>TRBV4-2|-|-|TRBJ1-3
TGTGCCAGCAGCCAACATGACGGGGGTGGTGGAAACACCATATATTTT
CASSQHDGGGGNTIYF
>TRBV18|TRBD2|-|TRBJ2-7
TGTGCCAGCTCACCGTCGCGGGAGGCCTTCTACGAGCAGTACTTC
CASSPSREAFYEQYF
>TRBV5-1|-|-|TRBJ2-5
TGCGCCAGCAGCTTGGGGACCCAAGAGACCCAGTACTTC
CASSLGTQETQYF
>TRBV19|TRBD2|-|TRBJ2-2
TGTGCCAGTAGTATCGGGGGGTCTGGGGAGCTGTTTTTT
CASSIGGSGELFF
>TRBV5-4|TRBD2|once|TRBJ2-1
TGTGCCAGCAGCCCGACGGGGGGGTACAATGAGCAGTTCTTC
CASSPTGGYNEQFF
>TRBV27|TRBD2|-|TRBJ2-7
TGTGCCAGCAGGTGGGGCGGGAGCGGAGAGCAGTACTTC
CASRWGGSGEQYF
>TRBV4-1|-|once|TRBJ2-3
TGCGCCAGCAGCCAAAACCCCGGGCCCAGCGCAGATACGCAGTATTTT
CASSQNPGPSADTQYF
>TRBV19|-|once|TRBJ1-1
TGTGCCAGTAGTATACCCCCATTCGGGGCGGCTTTCTTT
CASSIPPFGAAFF
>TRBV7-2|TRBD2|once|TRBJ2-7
TGTGCCAGCAGCGAGGGACTAGCGGGGGGGTACGAGCAGTACTTC
CASSEGLAGGYEQYF
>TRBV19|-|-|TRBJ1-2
TGTGCCCTCGACAGTAACTATGGCTACACCTTC
CALDSNYGYTF
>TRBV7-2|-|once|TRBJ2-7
TGTGCCAGCAGCTTCGGAGGTCTCGCTAGCGAGCAGTACTTC
CASSFGGLASEQYF
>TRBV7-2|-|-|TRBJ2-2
TGTGCCAGCAGCCCCAGTTTGCGGAACACCGGGGAGCTGTTTTTT
CASSPSLRNTGELFF
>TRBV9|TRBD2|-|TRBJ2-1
TGTGCCAGCAGCGTTATGCCTAGCGGGGACAATGAGCAGTTCTTC
CASSVMPSGDNEQFF
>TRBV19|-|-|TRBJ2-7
TGTGCCAGTAGTAAGGCGGCCAGGAGAGACTACGAGCAGTACTTC
CASSKAARRDYEQYF
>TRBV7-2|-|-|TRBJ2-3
TGTGCCAGCAGCCAGGCGTTCACAGATACGCAGTATTTT
CASSQAFTDTQYF
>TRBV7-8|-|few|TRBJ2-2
TGTGCCAGCAGCCAGCTCCAGGCGAACACCGGGGAGCTGTTTTTT
CASSQLQANTGELFF
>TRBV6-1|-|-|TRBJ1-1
TGTGCCACGACGACGAGCGGTAAGAACACTGAAGCTTTCTTT
CATTTSGKNTEAFF
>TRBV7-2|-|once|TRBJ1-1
TGTGCCAGCAGCACGGATCTGAACACTGAAGCTTTCTTT
CASSTDLNTEAFF
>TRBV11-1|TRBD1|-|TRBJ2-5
TGTGCCAGCAGCCGGGGACAGGGGATCCAAGAGACCCAGTACTTC
CASSRGQGIQETQYF
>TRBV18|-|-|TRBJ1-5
TGTGCCAGCTCACCAACAGAAGACAGCTACAATCAGCCCCAGCATTTT
CASSPTEDSYNQPQHF
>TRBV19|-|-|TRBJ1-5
TGTGCCACCAACGTTGGGGGGCTAAGGGTTCAAGGCAATCAGCCCCAGCATTTT
CATNVGGLRVQGNQPQHF
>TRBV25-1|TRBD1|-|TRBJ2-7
TGTGCCAGCAGTGTGACAGGGGCCTACGAGCAGTACTTC
CASSVTGAYEQYF
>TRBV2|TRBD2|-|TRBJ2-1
TGTGCCAGCAGTGAAATGTTTACTAGCGGGAGCCCTATCGTGGCTGATGAGCAGTTCTTC
CASSEMFTSGSPIVADEQFF
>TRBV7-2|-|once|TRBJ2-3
TGTGCCAGCAGCTTAAGCTGGGATACGCAGTATTTT
CASSLSWDTQYF
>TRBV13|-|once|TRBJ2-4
TGTGCCAGCAGCTTAGGCCAGGGGAAGCGCGCCAAAAACATTCAGTACTTC
CASSLGQGKRAKNIQYF
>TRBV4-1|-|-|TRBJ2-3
TGCGCCAGCAGCCAGAGACAGGGAGGGGGCACAGATACGCAGTATTTT
CASSQRQGGGTDTQYF
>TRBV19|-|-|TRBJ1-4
TGTGCCAGTACCGTCCCCGGGTTTGGGAATGAAAAACTGTTTTTT
CASTVPGFGNEKLFF
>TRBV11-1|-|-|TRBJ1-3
TGTGCCAGCAGCCATAGACGAGGGCTTACCTCTGGAAACACCATATATTTT
CASSHRRGLTSGNTIYF
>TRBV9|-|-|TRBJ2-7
TGTGCCAGCAGCGCTAAACTCTCCTACGAGCAGTACTTC
CASSAKLSYEQYF
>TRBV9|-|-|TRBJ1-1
TGTGCCAGCAGCGCCCCCGGGGCTGAAGCTTTCTTT
CASSAPGAEAFF
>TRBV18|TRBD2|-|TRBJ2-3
TGTGCCAGCTCACCGACTAGCGGGAGCTCACATACGCAGTATTTT
CASSPTSGSSHTQYF
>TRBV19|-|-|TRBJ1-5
TGTGCCAGTAATGGGGGGTATTTTTATCAGCCCCAGCATTTT
CASNGGYFYQPQHF
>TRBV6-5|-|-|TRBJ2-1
TGTGCCAGCAATTACCCGGGAGTAAGTGAGCAGTTCTTC
CASNYPGVSEQFF
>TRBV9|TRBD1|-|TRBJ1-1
TGTGCCAGCAGCCCGGGGACAGGGGTAGTGAACACTGAAGCTTTCTTT
CASSPGTGVVNTEAFF
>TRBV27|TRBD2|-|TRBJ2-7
TGTGCCAGCAGCGACCACATCGGGGGGGCCTACGAGCAGTACTTC
CASSDHIGGAYEQYF
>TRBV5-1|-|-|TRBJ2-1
TGCGCCAGCAGCTTTAGAACAGTCCGAAGCTCCTACAATGAGCAGTTCTTC
CASSFRTVRSSYNEQFF
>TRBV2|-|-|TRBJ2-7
TGTGCCACCACTTCAATGGGACGGCGATACGAGCAGTACTTC
CATTSMGRRYEQYF
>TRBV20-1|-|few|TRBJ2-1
TGCAGTGCTAGTACGCCGAATGAGCAGTTCTTC
CSASTPNEQFF
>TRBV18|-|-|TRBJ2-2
TGTGCCAGCTCACCGCTAGCAGAGAACACCGGGGAGCTGTTTTTT
CASSPLAENTGELFF
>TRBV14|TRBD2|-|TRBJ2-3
TGTGCCAGCAGCCAGGGACTAGCGGGATATCGAACCTTCACAGATACGCAGTATTTT
CASSQGLAGYRTFTDTQYF
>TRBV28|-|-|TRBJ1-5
TGTGCCAGCAGTGTCGACGGGGGAAATCAGCCCCAGCATTTT
CASSVDGGNQPQHF
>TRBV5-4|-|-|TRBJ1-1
TGTGCCAGCAGCTTGGGACTACGGGGTTCCACTAACACTGAAGCTTTCTTT
CASSLGLRGSTNTEAFF
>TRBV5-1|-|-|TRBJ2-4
TGCGCCAGCAGCTACCCCGGGGATGACATTCAGTACTTC
CASSYPGDDIQYF
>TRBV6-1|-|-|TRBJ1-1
TGTGCCAGCAGTGAACGTCCAGAGATGAACACTGAAGCTTTCTTT
CASSERPEMNTEAFF
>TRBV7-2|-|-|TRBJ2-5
TGTGCCAGCAGCTTAAGACTTCCGTCCCAGGAGACCCAGTACTTC
CASSLRLPSQETQYF
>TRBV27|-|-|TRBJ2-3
TGTGCCAGCAGTTTATCCCCCGTCACTAGTTTCGACGGGAATACGCAGTATTTT
CASSLSPVTSFDGNTQYF
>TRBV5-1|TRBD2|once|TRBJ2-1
TGCGCCAGCAGCTTGGTAGCCCCGGGACTACTGGGTGGCAATGAGCAGTTCTTC
CASSLVAPGLLGGNEQFF